These 18 T cell receptor beta chains were sequenced from one sample in a study of cytomegalovirus exposure and HLA in healthy donors. Assay: immunoSEQ multiplex PCR; the TCRdb copy retains only in-frame clones and omits some. The sample includes about 200,000 clones, 70% to 90% of them seen just once. Source material: PBMCs. The source is a woman younger than 35 in good health and CMV-seronegative.

This chain uses TRBV28 with TRBJ1-5; weak D call: TRBD1 (5 bases). Trimming pared 2 bases from V and 1 base from J, leaving 12 bases between. Germline CDR1 is MDHEN and CDR2 is SYDVKM. The CDR3 consists of 16 residues. This chain's CDR3 is CASSLDSTASNQPQHF. CDR3 bases: TGTGCCAGCAGTTTAGATTCGACAGCCAGCAATCAGCCCCAGCATTTT.

This clone was detected once. V and J are TRBV4-1 and TRBJ2-1; 9 positions match TRBD2. This CDR3 is 16 amino acids long. V trimming: 0 bases; J trimming: 8 bases; junction bases outside the gene matches: 8. Germline V gene data show CDR1 as MGHRA and CDR2 as YSYEKL. The CDR3 sequence is CASSQDWAGGHDEQFF. CDR3 coding DNA: TGCGCCAGCAGCCAAGACTGGGCGGGAGGGCATGATGAGCAGTTCTTC.

J is TRBJ2-1 and V is TRBV7-8; 12 bases are shared with TRBD2. The germline gives CDR1 SGHVS, CDR2 FQNEAQ. CDR3 length: 16 amino acids. The J segment lost 6 bases and the V segment lost 5 bases, leaving 8 bases of the junction unmatched. The CDR3 nucleotides read TGTGCCAGCAGCCCCTCGACTAGCGGGAGTGGCAATGAGCAGTTCTTC. Protein sequence: CASSPSTSGSGNEQFF.

The chain links TRBV6-5 to TRBJ1-1; D remains ambiguous. CDR1 MNHEY and CDR2 SVGAGI come from the germline V gene. V lost 2 bases, J lost 5 bases, and 9 bases lay in between. This CDR3 has 13 amino acids. CDR3 sequence (DNA): TGTGCCAGCAGTTACAGCCGAAGAACTGAAGCTTTCTTT. It translates to CASSYSRRTEAFF.

In its sample, this clone was seen once. The chain links TRBV29-1 to TRBJ2-7; TRBD1 matches 8 bases. V lost 5 bases, J lost 5 bases, and 8 bases stayed unmatched. The germline CDR1 and CDR2 sequences are SQVTM and ANQGSEA. This CDR3 has 13 amino acids. CDR3 nucleotides: TGCAGCGTTAGCCGGGACAGGCGAAACGAGCAGTACTTC. Translating it yields CSVSRDRRNEQYF.

This rearrangement joins TRBV27 to TRBJ2-5; no definite D call. Per the germline V gene, CDR1 is MNHEY and CDR2 is SMNVEV (reference sequence). V dropped 1 base and J dropped 2 bases, with 11 bases sitting between them. There are 15 residues in the CDR3. The CDR3 here is CASSLFIGGQETQYF. Written as DNA, the CDR3 is TGTGCCAGCAGTTTATTTATCGGCGGACAAGAGACCCAGTACTTC.

This clone was seen once. The chain employs TRBV27 and TRBJ2-1, with 12 positions matching TRBD2. V dropped 5 bases and J dropped 5; count of bases not matched to a gene: 7. The germline V gene has CDR1 MNHEY and CDR2 SMNVEV (reference sequence). The CDR3 spans 16 residues. CDR3 region: CASSRTSGNYNNEQFF. The CDR3 nucleotides read TGTGCCAGCAGTAGGACTAGCGGGAACTATAACAATGAGCAGTTCTTC.

V usage is TRBV10-3 and J usage is TRBJ1-1; 9 positions agree with TRBD1. The CDR3 covers 12 residues. Per the germline V gene, CDR1 is ENHRY and CDR2 is SYGVKD. V lost 7 bases and J lost 11; bases outside the gene matches: 8. The CDR3 nucleotides read TGTGCCATCAATGCGGGACAGGGTAGGGCTTTCTTT. Translation: CAINAGQGRAFF.

The chain employs TRBV5-1 and TRBJ2-1, with D perhaps matching TRBD2 (6 bases). This CDR3 region has 12 residues. Trimming removed 2 bases from V and 7 bases from J, with 7 bases in between. Germline CDR1 is SGHRS and CDR2 is YFSETQ. The CDR3 protein is CASSFLANEQFF. CDR3 coding DNA: TGCGCCAGCAGCTTTCTAGCGAATGAGCAGTTCTTC.

This chain connects TRBV6-1 to TRBJ1-1; weak D call: TRBD1 (6 bases). The V and J ends lost 5 bases and 4 bases respectively, with 8 bases between them. Germline CDR1 is MNHNS and CDR2 is SASEGT. The CDR3 runs to 12 residues. The DNA of the CDR3 is TGTGCCAGCAGTAACAGGGCCACTGAAGCTTTCTTT. Its translation is CASSNRATEAFF.

This clone has only one observation. V usage is TRBV13 and J usage is TRBJ1-1; TRBD1 might be the D (6 bases). CDR1 is PRHDT and CDR2 is FYEKMQ in the germline V gene (reference sequence). The CDR3 is 15 residues long. Trimming cost V 0 bases and J 6 bases, with 14 bases left between them. In DNA form, the CDR3 reads TGTGCCAGCAGCTTAGGCGGTGCAGGGGACGCTGAAGCTTTCTTT. Translating it yields CASSLGGAGDAEAFF.

The chain combines TRBV6-5 with TRBJ1-5, with a weak D call TRBD1 (5 bases). The V gene's germline CDR1 is MNHEY and CDR2 SVGAGI. Trimming took off 2 bases at V and 4 bases at J, with 9 bases between the two ends. The CDR3 runs 14 residues. The CDR3 loop is CASSYRGQNQPQHF. As DNA, the CDR3 is TGTGCCAGCAGTTACAGGGGTCAGAATCAGCCCCAGCATTTT.

The chain joins TRBV7-9 to TRBJ1-3; 7 bases are shared with TRBD1. The CDR3 is 17 amino acids. With V trimmed by 5 bases and J by 0 bases, 10 bases remained unmatched. Germline loops: CDR1 SEHNR, CDR2 FQNEAQ (reference sequence). CDR3 sequence (DNA): TGTGCCAGCAGCCCCGGACAGGAAAGACCCTCTGGAAACACCATATATTTT. Amino acid sequence: CASSPGQERPSGNTIYF.

This clone was observed once. The genes are TRBV27 and TRBJ2-1; 11 bases agree with TRBD2. The length of the CDR3 is 17 residues. CDR1 and CDR2 from the germline V gene are MNHEY and SMNVEV (reference sequence). With V trimmed by 1 base and J by 4 bases, 6 bases remained unmatched. The CDR3 protein is CASSLLVAGGLYNEQFF. The DNA of the CDR3 is TGTGCCAGCAGTTTATTAGTAGCGGGAGGGTTATACAATGAGCAGTTCTTC.

The chain's CDR3 is CASSLFAPTGVNEQFF. The CDR3 DNA reads TGTGCCAGCAGTTTGTTCGCCCCGACAGGAGTGAATGAGCAGTTCTTC. The V gene is TRBV27, the J gene TRBJ2-1, with D possibly matching TRBD1 (6 bases). Trimming shortened V by 3 bases and J by 7 bases, and 19 bases separated the two germline ends. The CDR3 loop spans 16 amino acids. CDR1 is MNHEY, CDR2 SMNVEV, per germline (reference sequence).

In nucleotides, the CDR3 is TGTGCCAGCAGTACGACCGGGACTTTCTATGGCTACACCTTC. It encodes CASSTTGTFYGYTF. V and J are TRBV2 and TRBJ1-2; D perhaps matches TRBD1 (5 bases). V lost 5 bases to trimming and J lost 4 bases, with 14 bases between them. This CDR3 spans 14 amino acids. The V gene's germline CDR1 is SNHLY and CDR2 FYNNEI.

The DNA for the CDR3 is TGCGCCAGCAGCTTGCTTGAGTCCTACGAGCAGTACTTC. Translation gives CASSLLESYEQYF. This chain links TRBV5-1 with TRBJ2-7; no firm D call. Per germline, CDR1 SGHRS and CDR2 YFSETQ. Trimming left V 1 base short and J 1 base short, with 6 bases between. CDR3 length: 13 amino acids.

J is TRBJ1-2 and V is TRBV19; possibly TRBD1 for D (5 bases). Looked up from germline, CDR1 is LNHDA and CDR2 is SQIVND (reference sequence). The CDR3 has 13 residues. V was cut by 4 bases and J by 8 bases, with 14 bases left in between. The CDR3 sequence is CASSKRGSWGYTF. The CDR3 bases are TGTGCCAGTAGTAAGCGGGGGAGTTGGGGCTACACCTTC.